The clone carrying this T cell receptor (beta chain) was seen a single time. Per the germline V gene, CDR1 is SGHKS and CDR2 is YYEKEE (reference sequence). Losses at the gene ends were 0 bases for V and 1 base for J; bases not matched to a gene: 2. The CDR3 has 15 residues. This specimen comes from a study of technical replicates of blood from a handful of donors. Using immunoSEQ multiplex PCR, the repertoire was profiled, and TCRdb retains in-frame clones only, with some absent. The table records about 99,000 clones, about 95% of them present only once. The chain combines TRBV5-5 with TRBJ1-1, with 8 bases fitting TRBD1. The sequencing sample was made of T cells isolated from PBMCs. This receptor was taken from a human donor in good health. CDR3 sequence: CASSLDGTGNTEAFF. In nucleotides, the CDR3 is TGTGCCAGCAGCTTGGACGGGACAGGGAACACTGAAGCTTTCTTT.